This entry features one TCR beta chain sequence. These data originate in a study of shared clonotypes between healthy human individuals. Unmatched junction bases numbered 9, after V lost 4 bases and J lost 6 bases. Germline V gene lookup returns CDR1 SGDLS and CDR2 YYNGEE. The CDR3 contains 15 residues. Original processing methods: ImmunoSEQ output held junction-only sequences without quality scores, so filtering differed. Only in-frame clones appear in the TCRdb table, and some are missing; sequencing was by immunoSEQ multiplex PCR. D and trimming come from the DNA, and the V and J calls and clone size come from that table. This table has around 640,000 clones, 90% to 97% appearing once. Positively selected for CCR7, the CD45RO-negative cells used as naive CD8 cells excluded terminally differentiated effector memory CD45RA+ cells.

The receptor's source is a woman aged 25 to 45 in good health. The gene calls are TRBV9 and TRBJ2-1, with 8 nucleotides matching TRBD2. Input material: naive CD8+ T cells sorted from blood. CDR3 DNA sequence: TGTGCCAGCAGCACCGGGACTAGGTTGTCCAATGAGCAGTTCTTC. Protein product: CASSTGTRLSNEQFF.